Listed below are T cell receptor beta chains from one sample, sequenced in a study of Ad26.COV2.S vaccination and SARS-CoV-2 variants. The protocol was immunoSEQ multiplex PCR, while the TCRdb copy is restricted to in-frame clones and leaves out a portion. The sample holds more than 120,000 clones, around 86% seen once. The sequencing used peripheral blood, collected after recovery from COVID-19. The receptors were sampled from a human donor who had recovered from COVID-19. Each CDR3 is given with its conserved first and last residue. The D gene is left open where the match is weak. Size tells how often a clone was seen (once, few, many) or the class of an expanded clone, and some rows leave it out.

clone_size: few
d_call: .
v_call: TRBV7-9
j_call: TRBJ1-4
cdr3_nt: TGTGCCAGCAGCTTAACGGATGAAAAACTGTTTTTT
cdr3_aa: CASSLTDEKLFF

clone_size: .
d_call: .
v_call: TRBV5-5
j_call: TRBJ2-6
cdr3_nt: TGTGCCAGCAGCTTAGGACACTCTGGGGCCAACGTCCTGACTTTC
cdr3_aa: CASSLGHSGANVLTF

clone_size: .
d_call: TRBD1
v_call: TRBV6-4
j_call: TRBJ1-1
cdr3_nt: TGTGCCAGCCGTCCCGGGACAGGGACTGAAGCTTTCTTT
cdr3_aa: CASRPGTGTEAFF

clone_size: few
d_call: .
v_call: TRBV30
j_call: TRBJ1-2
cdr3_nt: TGTGCCTGGAGCCCCGGTCGGGGTTTGGGAAAGTATGGCTACACCTTC
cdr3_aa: CAWSPGRGLGKYGYTF

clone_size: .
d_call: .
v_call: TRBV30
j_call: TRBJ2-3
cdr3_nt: TGTGCCTGGATCAGGCCAGATACGCAGTATTTT
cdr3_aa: CAWIRPDTQYF

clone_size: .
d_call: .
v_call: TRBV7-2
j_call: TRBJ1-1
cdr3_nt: TGTACCAGCAGCTGGACTCCGAACACTGAAGCTTTCTTT
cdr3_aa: CTSSWTPNTEAFF

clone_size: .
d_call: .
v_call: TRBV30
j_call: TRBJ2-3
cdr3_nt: TGTGCCTGGAGTGTACTAAAGGGAGATACGCAGTATTTT
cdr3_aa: CAWSVLKGDTQYF

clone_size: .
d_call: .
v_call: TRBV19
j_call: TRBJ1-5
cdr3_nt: TGTGCCAGTAGTATCTCCCGACAGTTTAATCAGCCCCAGCATTTT
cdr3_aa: CASSISRQFNQPQHF

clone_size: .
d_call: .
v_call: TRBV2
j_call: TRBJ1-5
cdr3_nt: TGTGCCAGCAGCGTCGAGAGTCAGCCCCAGCATTTT
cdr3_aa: CASSVESQPQHF

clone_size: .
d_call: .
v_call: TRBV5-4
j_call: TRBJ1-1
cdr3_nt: TGTGCCAGCAGCGTGGACAGCTTGAACACTGAAGCTTTCTTT
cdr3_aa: CASSVDSLNTEAFF

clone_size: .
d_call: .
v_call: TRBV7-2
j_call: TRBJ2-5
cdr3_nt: TGTGCCAGCAGCCCACGTCACAGGGAGGGAGAGACCCAGTACTTC
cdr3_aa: CASSPRHREGETQYF

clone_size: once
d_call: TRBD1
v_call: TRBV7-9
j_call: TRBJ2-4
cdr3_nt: TGTGCCAGCAGCTTGGACAGGGGGATAGCCAAAAACATTCAGTACTTC
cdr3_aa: CASSLDRGIAKNIQYF

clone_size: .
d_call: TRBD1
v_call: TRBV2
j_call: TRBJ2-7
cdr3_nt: TGTGCCAGCCGGGACAGAACCTACGAGCAGTACTTC
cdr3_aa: CASRDRTYEQYF

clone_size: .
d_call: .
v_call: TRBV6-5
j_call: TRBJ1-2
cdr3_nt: TGTGCCAGCAGTTACACGGACAACCGGGGCGGGTATGGCTACACCTTC
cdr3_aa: CASSYTDNRGGYGYTF

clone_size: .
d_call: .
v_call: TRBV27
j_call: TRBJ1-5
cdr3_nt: TGTGCCAGCAGTCCCACGGTTCTTCGGGGCTATCAGCCCCAGCATTTT
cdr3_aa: CASSPTVLRGYQPQHF

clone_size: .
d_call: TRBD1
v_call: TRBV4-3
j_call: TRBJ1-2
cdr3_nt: TGCGCCAGCAGCCAAAGACAGGGGAACTATGGCTACACCTTC
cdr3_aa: CASSQRQGNYGYTF

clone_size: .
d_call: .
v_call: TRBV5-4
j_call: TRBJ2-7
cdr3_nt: TGTGCCAGCGGTACAGGGGAGCAGTACTTC
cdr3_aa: CASGTGEQYF

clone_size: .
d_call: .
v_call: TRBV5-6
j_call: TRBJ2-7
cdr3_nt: TGTGCCAGCAGCTTCGGGACGGGCATCTACGAGCAGTACTTC
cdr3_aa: CASSFGTGIYEQYF

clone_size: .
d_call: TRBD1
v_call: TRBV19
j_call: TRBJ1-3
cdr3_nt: TGTGCCAGTAGTATTTTGGGACAGGCATCCTCTGGAAACACCATATATTTT
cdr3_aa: CASSILGQASSGNTIYF

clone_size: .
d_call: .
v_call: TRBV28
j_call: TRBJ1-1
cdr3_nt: TGTGCCAGCAATACCGGGGCCACTGAAGCTTTCTTT
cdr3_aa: CASNTGATEAFF

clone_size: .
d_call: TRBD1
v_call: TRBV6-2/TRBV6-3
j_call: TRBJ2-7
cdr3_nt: TGTGCCAGCAGTCGACAGGGGGTCGAGCAGTACTTC
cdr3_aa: CASSRQGVEQYF

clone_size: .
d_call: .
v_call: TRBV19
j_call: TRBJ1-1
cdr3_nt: TGTGCCAGTGGCTCGGGGAGAACGACTGAAGCTTTCTTT
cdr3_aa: CASGSGRTTEAFF

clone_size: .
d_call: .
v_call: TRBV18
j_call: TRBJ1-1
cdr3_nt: TGTGCCAGCTCACCTCCAAACAGGGCGCTAAACACTGAAGCTTTCTTT
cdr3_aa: CASSPPNRALNTEAFF

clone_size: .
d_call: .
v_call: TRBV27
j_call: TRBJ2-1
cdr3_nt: TGTGCCAGCAGTCTTAGGGGGGCCAATGAGCAGTTCTTC
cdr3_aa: CASSLRGANEQFF

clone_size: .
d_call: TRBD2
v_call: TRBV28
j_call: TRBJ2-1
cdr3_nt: TGTGCCAGCAGTTTGAGCGGGGCCAATTACAATGAGCAGTTCTTC
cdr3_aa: CASSLSGANYNEQFF

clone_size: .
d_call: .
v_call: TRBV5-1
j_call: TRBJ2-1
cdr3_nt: TGCGCCAGCAGCTCAGCCGCAGGGAAGAATGAGCAGTTCTTC
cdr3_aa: CASSSAAGKNEQFF

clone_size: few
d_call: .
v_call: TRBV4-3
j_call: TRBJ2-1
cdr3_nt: TGCGCCAGCAGCCAAGGTGTCGGCAATGAGCAGTTCTTC
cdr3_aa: CASSQGVGNEQFF

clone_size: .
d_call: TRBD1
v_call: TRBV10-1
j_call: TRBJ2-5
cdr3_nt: TGCGCCAGCAGCGGGGACAGGAAAGATCGGGAGACCCAGTACTTC
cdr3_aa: CASSGDRKDRETQYF

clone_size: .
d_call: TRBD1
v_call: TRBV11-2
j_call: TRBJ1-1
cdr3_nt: TGTGCCAGCAGCTCTCACAGGGGGCGGGATGAAGCTTTCTTT
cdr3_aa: CASSSHRGRDEAFF

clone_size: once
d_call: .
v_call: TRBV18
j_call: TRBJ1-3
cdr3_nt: TGTGCCAGCTCACCAACACAGGGACGGGCTGGAAACACCATATATTTT
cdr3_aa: CASSPTQGRAGNTIYF

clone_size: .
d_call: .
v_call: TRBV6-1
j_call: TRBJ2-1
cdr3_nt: TGTGCCAGCAGTGAAGGGGGTCAACTCTTCTGGTCCTACAATGAGCAGTTCTTC
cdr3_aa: CASSEGGQLFWSYNEQFF

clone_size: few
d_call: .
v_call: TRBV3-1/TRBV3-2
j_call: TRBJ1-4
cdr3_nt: TGTGCCAGCAGCGTGTCCGGGACCCTCAATGAAAAACTGTTTTTT
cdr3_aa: CASSVSGTLNEKLFF

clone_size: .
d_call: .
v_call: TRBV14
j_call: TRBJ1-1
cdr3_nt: TGTGCCAGCTCTGATATGATGGACACTGAAGCTTTCTTT
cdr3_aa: CASSDMMDTEAFF

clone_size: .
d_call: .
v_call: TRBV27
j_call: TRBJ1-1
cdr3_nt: TGTGCCAGCACGAGGACGGGGATGAACACTGAAGCTTTCTTT
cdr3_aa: CASTRTGMNTEAFF

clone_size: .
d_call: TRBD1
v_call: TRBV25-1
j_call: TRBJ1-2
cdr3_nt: TGTGCCAGCAGTGCCCGGGGACAGATTTTTGGCTACACCTTC
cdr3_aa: CASSARGQIFGYTF

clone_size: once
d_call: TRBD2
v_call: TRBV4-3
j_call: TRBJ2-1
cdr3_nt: TGCGCCAGCAGCCAAGATATTGGGCTAGCGGACAATGAGCAGTTCTTC
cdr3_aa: CASSQDIGLADNEQFF

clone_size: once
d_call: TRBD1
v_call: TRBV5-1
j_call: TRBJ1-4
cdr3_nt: TGCGCCAGCAGGCGGACAGGGGCTCCTGATGAAAAACTGTTTTTT
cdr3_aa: CASRRTGAPDEKLFF

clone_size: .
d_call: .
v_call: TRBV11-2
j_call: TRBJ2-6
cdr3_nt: TGTGCCAGCAGCTCCTTAGCCCGACGGGGCCCCTCTGGGGCCAACGTCCTGACTTTC
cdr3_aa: CASSSLARRGPSGANVLTF

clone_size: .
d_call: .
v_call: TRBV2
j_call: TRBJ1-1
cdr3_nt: TGTGCCAGCAGTCCACAGGTTTCAGGAGCTTTCTTT
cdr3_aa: CASSPQVSGAFF

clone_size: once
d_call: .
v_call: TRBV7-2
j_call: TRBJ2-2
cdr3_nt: TGTGCCAGCAGCTTTCGGGGTAGCACCGGGGAGCTGTTTTTT
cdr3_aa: CASSFRGSTGELFF

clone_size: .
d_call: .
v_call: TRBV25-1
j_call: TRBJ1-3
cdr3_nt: TGTGCCAGCAGTGAACGGGTCTCTGGAAACACCATATATTTT
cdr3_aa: CASSERVSGNTIYF

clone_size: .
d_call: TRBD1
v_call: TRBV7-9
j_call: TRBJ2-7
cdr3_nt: TGTGCCAGCAGCTCGACTATGGGACAGACCTACGAGCAGTACTTC
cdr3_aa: CASSSTMGQTYEQYF

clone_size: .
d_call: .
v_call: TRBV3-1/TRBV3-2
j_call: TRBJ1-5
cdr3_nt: TGTGCCAGCAGCCAAAAAGGAATAGAGAGCAATCAGCCCCAGCATTTT
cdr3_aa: CASSQKGIESNQPQHF

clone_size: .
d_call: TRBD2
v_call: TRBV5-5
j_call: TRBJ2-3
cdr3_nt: TGTGCCAGCAGCTTGAGAGCGGGGGAAGCAGATACGCAGTATTTT
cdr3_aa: CASSLRAGEADTQYF

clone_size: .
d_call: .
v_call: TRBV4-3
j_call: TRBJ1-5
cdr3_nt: TGCGCCAGCAGCCAAGACCCCCTAAGGGGCACCAATCAGCCCCAGCATTTT
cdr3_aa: CASSQDPLRGTNQPQHF

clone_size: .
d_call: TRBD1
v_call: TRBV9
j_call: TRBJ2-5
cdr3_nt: TGTGCCAGCAGCGTACTTGACAGGGTCCAAGAGACCCAGTACTTC
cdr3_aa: CASSVLDRVQETQYF

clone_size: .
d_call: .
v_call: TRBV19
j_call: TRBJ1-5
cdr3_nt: TGTGCCAGTAGTCTTAACACTCAGAGCAATCAGCCCCAGCATTTT
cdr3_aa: CASSLNTQSNQPQHF

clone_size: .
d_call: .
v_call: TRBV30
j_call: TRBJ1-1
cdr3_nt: TGTGCCTGGAGTGGCAGGGGTAGGACTGAAGCTTTCTTT
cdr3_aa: CAWSGRGRTEAFF

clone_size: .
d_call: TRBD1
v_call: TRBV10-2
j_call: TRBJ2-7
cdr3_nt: TGCGCCAGCAGTGAGTCGGGTGGGGCAGGGGGACGTGAGGACGAGCAGTACTTC
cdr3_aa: CASSESGGAGGREDEQYF

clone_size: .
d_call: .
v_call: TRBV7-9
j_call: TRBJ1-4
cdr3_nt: TGTGCCAGCAGCTTAGGCCCAATTAAGGGAAAACTGTTTTTT
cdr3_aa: CASSLGPIKGKLFF

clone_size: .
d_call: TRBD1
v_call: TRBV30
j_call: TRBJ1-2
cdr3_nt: TGTGCCTCCCGGACAGGGAAAATCTATGGCTACACCTTC
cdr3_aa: CASRTGKIYGYTF

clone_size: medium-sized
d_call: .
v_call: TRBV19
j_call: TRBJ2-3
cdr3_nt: TGTGCCAGTAGTATAACAGGCGCGGGGTCAGATACGCAGTATTTT
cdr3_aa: CASSITGAGSDTQYF

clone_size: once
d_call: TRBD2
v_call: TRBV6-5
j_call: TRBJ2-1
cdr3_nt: TGTGCCAGCAGTTGGGAGGCTAGCGGTACCTCCAATGAGCAGTTCTTC
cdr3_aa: CASSWEASGTSNEQFF